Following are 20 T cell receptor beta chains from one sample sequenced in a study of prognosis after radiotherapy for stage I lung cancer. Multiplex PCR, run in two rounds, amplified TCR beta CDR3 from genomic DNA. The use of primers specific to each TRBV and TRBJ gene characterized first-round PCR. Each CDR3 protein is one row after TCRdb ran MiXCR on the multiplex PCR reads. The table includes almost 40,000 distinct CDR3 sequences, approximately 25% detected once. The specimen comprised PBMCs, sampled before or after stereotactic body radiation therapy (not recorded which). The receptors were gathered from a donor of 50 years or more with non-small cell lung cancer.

CDR3 sequence (DNA): TGTGCCAGCAGCTCTCAGGGGGACACGGCCTACGAGCAGTACTTC. Translated, it gives CASSSQGDTAYEQYF. The J gene is TRBJ2-7, the V gene TRBV6-2 or TRBV6-3, with TRBD1 matching 7 bases. CDR1 and CDR2 (germline): MNHEY, SVGEGT. The V and J ends lost 6 bases and 2 bases, in that order; junction bases with no gene match: 10. The CDR3 length is 15 residues.

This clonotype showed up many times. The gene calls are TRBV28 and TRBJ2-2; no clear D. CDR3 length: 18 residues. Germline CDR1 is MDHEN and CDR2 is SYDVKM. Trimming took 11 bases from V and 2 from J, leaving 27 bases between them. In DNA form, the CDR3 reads TGTGCCCACCTACTCGGGCAGGAAGACATATCTAACACCGGGGAGCTGTTTTTT. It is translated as CAHLLGQEDISNTGELFF.

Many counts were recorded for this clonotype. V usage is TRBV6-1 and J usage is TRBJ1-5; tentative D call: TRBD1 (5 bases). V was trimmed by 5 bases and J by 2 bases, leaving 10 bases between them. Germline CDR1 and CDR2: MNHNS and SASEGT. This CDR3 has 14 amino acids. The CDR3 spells CASSRGPGNQPQHF. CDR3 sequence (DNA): TGTGCCAGCAGTCGGGGACCGGGCAATCAGCCCCAGCATTTT.

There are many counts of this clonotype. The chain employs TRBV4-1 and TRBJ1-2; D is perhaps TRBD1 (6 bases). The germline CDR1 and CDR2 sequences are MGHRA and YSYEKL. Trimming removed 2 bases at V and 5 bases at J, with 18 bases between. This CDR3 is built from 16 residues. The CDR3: CASSQRSRGAGYGYTF. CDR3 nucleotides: TGCGCCAGCAGCCAACGTAGCAGGGGTGCGGGGTATGGCTACACCTTC.

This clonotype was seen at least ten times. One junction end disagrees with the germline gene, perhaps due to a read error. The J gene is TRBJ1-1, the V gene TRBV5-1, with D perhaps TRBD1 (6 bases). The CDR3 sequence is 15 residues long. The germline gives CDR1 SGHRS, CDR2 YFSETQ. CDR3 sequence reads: CASSSPQGSNTEVFF. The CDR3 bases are TGCGCCAGCAGCTCCCCGCAGGGGTCGAACACTGAAGTTTTCTTT.

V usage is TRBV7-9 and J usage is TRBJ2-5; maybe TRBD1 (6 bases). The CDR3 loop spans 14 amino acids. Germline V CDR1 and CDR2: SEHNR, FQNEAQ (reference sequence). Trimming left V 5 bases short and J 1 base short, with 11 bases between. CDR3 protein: CASSADRSQETQYF. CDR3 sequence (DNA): TGTGCCAGCAGCGCCGACAGGTCCCAAGAGACCCAGTACTTC. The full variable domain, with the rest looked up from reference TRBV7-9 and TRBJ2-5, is DTGVSQNPRHKITKRGQNVTFRCDPISEHNRLYWYRQTLGQGPEFLTYFQNEAQLEKSRLLSDRFSAERPKGSFSTLEIQRTEQGDSAMYLCASSADRSQETQYFGPGTRLLVL.

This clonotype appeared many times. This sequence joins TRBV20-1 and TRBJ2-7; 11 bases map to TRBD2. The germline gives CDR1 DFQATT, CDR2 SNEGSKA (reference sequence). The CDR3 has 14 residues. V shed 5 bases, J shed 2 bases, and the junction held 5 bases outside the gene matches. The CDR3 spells CSALAGGGTYEQYF. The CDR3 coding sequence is TGCAGTGCTCTAGCGGGAGGTGGAACCTACGAGCAGTACTTC.

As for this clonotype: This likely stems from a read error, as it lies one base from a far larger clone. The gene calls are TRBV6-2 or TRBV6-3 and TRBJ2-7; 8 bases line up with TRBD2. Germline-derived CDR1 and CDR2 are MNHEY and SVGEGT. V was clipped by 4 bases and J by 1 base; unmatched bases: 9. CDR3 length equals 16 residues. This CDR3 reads CASSWGLSGGSYEQYF. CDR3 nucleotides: TGTGCCAGCAGTTGGGGACTATCGGGAGGGTCCTACGAGCAGTACTTC.

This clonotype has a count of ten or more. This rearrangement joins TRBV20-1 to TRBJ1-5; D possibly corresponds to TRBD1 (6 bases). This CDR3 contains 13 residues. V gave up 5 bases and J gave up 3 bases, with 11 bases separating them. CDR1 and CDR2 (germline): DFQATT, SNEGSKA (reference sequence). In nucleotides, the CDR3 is TGCAGTGCTCATGGACAGTTCAATCAGCCCCAGCATTTT. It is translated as CSAHGQFNQPQHF.

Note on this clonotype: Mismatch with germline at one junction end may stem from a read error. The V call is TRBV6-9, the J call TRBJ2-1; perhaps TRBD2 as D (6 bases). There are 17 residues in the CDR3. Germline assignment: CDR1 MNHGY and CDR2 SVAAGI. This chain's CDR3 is CSSSYSGLSGVYNEQFF. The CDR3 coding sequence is TGTTCCAGCAGTTACTCCGGGCTATCGGGAGTCTACAATGAGCAGTTCTTC.

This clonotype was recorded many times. CDR3 in DNA: TGTGCCAGTAGTATAGACCCCATGGCGCTGAGCACTGAAGCTTTCTTT. It codes for CASSIDPMALSTEAFF. V usage is TRBV19 and J usage is TRBJ1-1; no firm D call. With 0 bases removed from V and 4 bases from J, the gap between germline ends came to 15 bases. Germline lookup yields CDR1 LNHDA and CDR2 SQIVND (reference sequence). This CDR3 is built from 16 residues.

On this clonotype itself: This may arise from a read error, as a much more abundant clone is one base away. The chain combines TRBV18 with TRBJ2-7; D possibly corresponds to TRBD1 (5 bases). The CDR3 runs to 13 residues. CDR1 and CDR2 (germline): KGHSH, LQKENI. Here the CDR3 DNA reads TGTGCCAGCTCAGTAGACAGCTCCTTCGAGCAGTACTTC. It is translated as CASSVDSSFEQYF.

CDR3 sequence reads: CATSRDLASYNEQFF. CDR3 bases: TGTGCCACCAGCAGAGATCTCGCGTCCTACAATGAGCAGTTCTTC. The chain joins TRBV15 to TRBJ2-1; D gene uncertain. The CDR3 has 15 residues. Germline V CDR1 and CDR2: LNHNV, YYDKDF (reference sequence). Trimming shortened V by 0 bases and J by 1 base, and 7 bases separated the two germline ends.

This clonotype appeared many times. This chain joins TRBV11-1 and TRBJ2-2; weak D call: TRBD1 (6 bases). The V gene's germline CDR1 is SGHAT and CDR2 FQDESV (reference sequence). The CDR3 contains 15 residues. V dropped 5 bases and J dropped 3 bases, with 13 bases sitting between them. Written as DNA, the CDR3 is TGTGCCAGCAGCCCCAAGACAGGAGACACCGGGGAGCTGTTTTTT. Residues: CASSPKTGDTGELFF.

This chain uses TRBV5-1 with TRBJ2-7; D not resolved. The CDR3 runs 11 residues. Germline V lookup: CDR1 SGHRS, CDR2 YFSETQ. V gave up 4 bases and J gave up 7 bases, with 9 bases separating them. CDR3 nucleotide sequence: TGCGCCAGCAGCCCATTTGGAGAGCAGTACTTC. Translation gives CASSPFGEQYF.

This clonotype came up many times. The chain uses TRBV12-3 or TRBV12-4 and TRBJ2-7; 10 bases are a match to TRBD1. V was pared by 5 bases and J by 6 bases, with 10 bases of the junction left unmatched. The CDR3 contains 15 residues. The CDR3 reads CASSLPGTGDAEQYF. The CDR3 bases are TGTGCCAGCAGTCTACCCGGGACAGGGGACGCCGAGCAGTACTTC.

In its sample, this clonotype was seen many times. The CDR3 bases are TGTGCCTGGTCAAGACAGATGAACACTGAAGCTTTCTTT. Translating gives CAWSRQMNTEAFF. The rearrangement joins TRBV30 to TRBJ1-1; D might be TRBD1 (5 bases). The CDR3 is made up of 13 amino acids. Germline assignment: CDR1 GTSNPN and CDR2 SVGIG (reference sequence). V was clipped by 5 bases and J by 0 bases, with 10 bases between them.

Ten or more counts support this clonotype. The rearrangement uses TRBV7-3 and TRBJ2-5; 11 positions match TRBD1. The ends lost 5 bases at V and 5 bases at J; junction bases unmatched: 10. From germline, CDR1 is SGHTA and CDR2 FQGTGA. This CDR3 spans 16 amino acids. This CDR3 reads CASSPTGQGAWETQYF. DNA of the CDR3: TGTGCCAGCAGCCCCACCGGACAGGGGGCTTGGGAGACCCAGTACTTC.

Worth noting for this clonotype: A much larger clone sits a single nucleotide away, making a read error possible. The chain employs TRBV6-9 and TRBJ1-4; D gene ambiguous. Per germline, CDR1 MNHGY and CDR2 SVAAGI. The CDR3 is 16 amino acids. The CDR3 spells CASSYTAAETNEKMFF. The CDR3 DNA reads TGTGCCAGCAGTTACACGGCGGCGGAGACTAATGAAAAAATGTTTTTT.

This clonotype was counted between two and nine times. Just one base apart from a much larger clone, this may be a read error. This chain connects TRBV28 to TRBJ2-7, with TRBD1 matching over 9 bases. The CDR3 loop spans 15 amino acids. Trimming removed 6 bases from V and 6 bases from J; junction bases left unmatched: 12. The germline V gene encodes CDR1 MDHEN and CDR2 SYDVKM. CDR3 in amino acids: CASSPSVTGGREQYF. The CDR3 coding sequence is TGTGCCAGCAGCCCTTCCGTGACAGGGGGTCGCGAGCAGTACTTC.